This TCR beta chain stems from a study of OX40 agonist ivuxolimab in advanced cancers. Findings and limits, study-wide: At 0.1 to 3.0 mg/kg and by week 6, clonal expansion occurred in CD4+ and CD8+ blood T cells.

Assay: immunoSEQ multiplex PCR; the TCRdb copy retains only in-frame clones and omits some. Of about 69,000 clones listed, about 80% were seen once; the top ten hold around 2.3%. Comment on this clone: Its target is not known.

Germline V gene sequence: CDR1 SGHNT, CDR2 YENEEA. Between the trimmed V and J ends, which lost 3 bases and 6 bases, there was a span of 15 bases. The CDR3 sequence is 15 residues long. The receptor comes from an adult with an advanced solid tumor such as melanoma, head and neck, liver or kidney cancer. This material consisted of CD4+ or CD8+ T cells sorted from blood, taken in a trial of the OX40 agonist ivuxolimab. The chain joins TRBV11-3 to TRBJ2-1; no reliable D call. For the CDR3, the DNA is TGTGCCAGCAGCTTTGGTGGTTTGGGTGGCAATGAGCAGTTCTTC. This translates into CASSFGGLGGNEQFF.